Listed below are T cell receptor beta chains from one sample, sequenced in a study of shared clonotypes between healthy human individuals. Method: immunoSEQ multiplex PCR; TCRdb's copy keeps in-frame clones and lacks some. The sample comprises approximately 2.5 million clones, approximately 94% of which are singletons, and over 0.12% rests with the top ten. The sample consisted of naive CD4+ T cells sorted from blood. The receptors were gathered from a man aged 18 to 29 in good health. The CDR3 runs from the conserved cysteine through the conserved F or W. The D gene is left open where the match is weak. Clone size, where shown, is once, few, many, or a class for clones that have expanded.

CDR3 DNA | CDR3 protein | V gene | CDR3 length | clone size | J gene | D gene
TGCGCCAGCAGTCAATCGCGGTCGGGCTGTGAGCAGTTCTTC | CASSQSRSGCEQFF | TRBV23-1 | 14 | once | TRBJ2-1 | .
TGTGCCAGCAGCTTGATGACTAGCGGGAGAACAGATACGCAGTATTTT | CASSLMTSGRTDTQYF | TRBV5-4 | 16 | . | TRBJ2-3 | TRBD2
TGTGCCAGTTCCAATCCCACCCCGACAGGGGGGTTAACTGAAGCTTTCTTT | CASSNPTPTGGLTEAFF | TRBV27 | 17 | once | TRBJ1-1 | TRBD1
TGTGCCAGCGGAAGGGATCGCGAGCAGTTCTTC | CASGRDREQFF | TRBV4-2 | 11 | . | TRBJ2-1 | .
TGCGCCAGCAGTAGGGGGATGAACACTGAAGCTTTCTTT | CASSRGMNTEAFF | TRBV5-1 | 13 | . | TRBJ1-1 | .
TGTGCCAGTAGATTACCGGGACAGCTGGGTGGTGGCTACACCTTC | CASRLPGQLGGGYTF | TRBV19 | 15 | . | TRBJ1-2 | TRBD1
TGTGCCAGCAGCCTCCCCGGTGCCCCGGGCTACGAGCAGTACTTC | CASSLPGAPGYEQYF | TRBV11-2 | 15 | . | TRBJ2-7 | .
TGTGCCAGCACCATCGGGGGAGCGGGAGCCGGAGATACGCAGTATTTT | CASTIGGAGAGDTQYF | TRBV7-2 | 16 | . | TRBJ2-3 | TRBD2
TGCGCCAGCAGCTTGAGCGGGGGGGCTGAGACCCAGTACTTC | CASSLSGGAETQYF | TRBV5-1 | 14 | . | TRBJ2-5 | TRBD2
TGCAGCGTTGTAACAGCCCAAGAGACCCAGTACTTC | CSVVTAQETQYF | TRBV29-1 | 12 | . | TRBJ2-5 | .
TGTGCCAGCAGCTTACGTCCCGATACGCAGTATTTT | CASSLRPDTQYF | TRBV7-9 | 12 | . | TRBJ2-3 | .
TGTGCCAGCAGCGCATTACAGGGCTCTGGGGCCAACGTCCTGACTTTC | CASSALQGSGANVLTF | TRBV9 | 16 | . | TRBJ2-6 | .
TGCGCCAAGATCCTAGGACAGGGGGTCCTGGGCTATGGCTACACCTTC | CAKILGQGVLGYGYTF | TRBV23-1 | 16 | once | TRBJ1-2 | TRBD1
TGTGCCAGCAGTTTATTCGGCGGGGGGGACACAGATACGCAGTATTTT | CASSLFGGGDTDTQYF | TRBV27 | 16 | once | TRBJ2-3 | TRBD2
TGTGCCAGCAGCTTTACAGGGGCCACTAGGGTGGAGACCCAGTACTTC | CASSFTGATRVETQYF | TRBV5-4 | 16 | . | TRBJ2-5 | TRBD1
TGTGCCAGCAGCTTTGGTCCTTACGCGCGACAGACCCCCACAGATACGCAGTATTTT | CASSFGPYARQTPTDTQYF | TRBV7-2 | 19 | . | TRBJ2-3 | .
TGCAGCGTTTTACAGCGCCAAGAGACCCAGTACTTC | CSVLQRQETQYF | TRBV29-1 | 12 | . | TRBJ2-5 | .
TGTGCCAGCTCACCGGGTTTGGGGGACACTGAAGCTTTCTTT | CASSPGLGDTEAFF | TRBV18 | 14 | . | TRBJ1-1 | .
TGTGCCAGCAGTTACTCTCGGGGGGCTGGTTCACCCCTCCACTTT | CASSYSRGAGSPLHF | TRBV6-5 | 15 | . | TRBJ1-6 | .
TGTGCCACCAGCAGGTCCTTCCTCCTTAGCGGGACGAGCTCCTACGAGCAGTACTTC | CATSRSFLLSGTSSYEQYF | TRBV15 | 19 | . | TRBJ2-7 | TRBD2
TGTGCCAGCAGCTTGGCGGACGTTCGCGGAGGGGCTTTCTTT | CASSLADVRGGAFF | TRBV5-4 | 14 | once | TRBJ1-1 | .
TGTGCCAGCAGCTTAAACAGGGACACAGATACGCAGTATTTT | CASSLNRDTDTQYF | TRBV7-9 | 14 | . | TRBJ2-3 | .
TGTGCCAGCAGTTTCCGGGGTGGGGGGGAGACCCAGTACTTC | CASSFRGGGETQYF | TRBV27 | 14 | . | TRBJ2-5 | .
TGTGCCAGCAGTACTGGCCCGGGAAACACCATATATTTT | CASSTGPGNTIYF | TRBV9 | 13 | . | TRBJ1-3 | .
TGTGCCAGCAGCCAGACAGGGAATCCGTACGAGCAGTACTTC | CASSQTGNPYEQYF | TRBV6-1 | 14 | . | TRBJ2-7 | TRBD1
TGTGCCAGTAAAAAAGACAGGGCGGTAGATACGCAGTATTTT | CASKKDRAVDTQYF | TRBV19 | 14 | . | TRBJ2-3 | TRBD1
TGCGCCAGCACTCCGGGGGGGCCATCAGATACGCAGTATTTT | CASTPGGPSDTQYF | TRBV5-1 | 14 | . | TRBJ2-3 | TRBD2
TGTGCCAGCAGGAGACAGGGGGGCTCCTACGAGCAGTACTTC | CASRRQGGSYEQYF | TRBV27 | 14 | . | TRBJ2-7 | TRBD1
TGTGCCAGCAGCACCCAGGACAGGTCCTACGAGCAGTACTTC | CASSTQDRSYEQYF | TRBV7-2 | 14 | . | TRBJ2-7 | TRBD1
TGTGCCAGCAGCGATACAGGGGGCTCGGAGACCCAGTACTTC | CASSDTGGSETQYF | TRBV6-5 | 14 | . | TRBJ2-5 | TRBD1
TGCGCCAGCAGCTTGTCCGGACTAGACAACGTGGCTGGCTCCTACGAGCAGTACTTC | CASSLSGLDNVAGSYEQYF | TRBV5-1 | 19 | . | TRBJ2-7 | TRBD2
TGTGCCAGCAGCCCCAAGGGGCCTAGCAATCAGCCCCAGCATTTT | CASSPKGPSNQPQHF | TRBV6-5 | 15 | . | TRBJ1-5 | .